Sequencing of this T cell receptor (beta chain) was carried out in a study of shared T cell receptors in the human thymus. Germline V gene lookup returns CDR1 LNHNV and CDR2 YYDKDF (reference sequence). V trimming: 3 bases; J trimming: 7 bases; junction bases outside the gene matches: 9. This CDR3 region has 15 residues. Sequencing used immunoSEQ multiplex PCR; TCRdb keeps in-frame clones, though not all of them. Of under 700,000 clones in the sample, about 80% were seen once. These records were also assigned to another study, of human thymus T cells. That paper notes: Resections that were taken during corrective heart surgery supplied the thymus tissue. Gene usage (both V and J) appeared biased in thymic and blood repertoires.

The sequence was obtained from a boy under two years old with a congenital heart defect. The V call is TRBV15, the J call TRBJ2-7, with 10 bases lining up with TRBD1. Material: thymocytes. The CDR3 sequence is CATSRLDRGRWEQYF. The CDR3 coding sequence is TGTGCCACCAGCAGGTTGGACAGGGGGAGATGGGAGCAGTACTTC.